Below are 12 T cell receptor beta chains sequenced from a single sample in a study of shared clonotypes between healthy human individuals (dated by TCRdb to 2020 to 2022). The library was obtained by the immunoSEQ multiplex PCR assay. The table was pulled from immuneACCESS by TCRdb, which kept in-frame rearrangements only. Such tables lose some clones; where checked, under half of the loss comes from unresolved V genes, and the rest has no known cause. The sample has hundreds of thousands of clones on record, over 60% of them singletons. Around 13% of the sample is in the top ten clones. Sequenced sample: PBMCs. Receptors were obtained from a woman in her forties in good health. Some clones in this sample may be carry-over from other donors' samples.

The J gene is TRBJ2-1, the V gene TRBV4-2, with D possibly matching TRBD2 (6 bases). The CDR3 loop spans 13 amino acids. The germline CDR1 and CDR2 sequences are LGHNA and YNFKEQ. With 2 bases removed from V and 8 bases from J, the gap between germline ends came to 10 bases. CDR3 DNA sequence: TGTGCCAGCAGCCAATTACTAGCCGATGAGCAGTTCTTC. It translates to CASSQLLADEQFF.

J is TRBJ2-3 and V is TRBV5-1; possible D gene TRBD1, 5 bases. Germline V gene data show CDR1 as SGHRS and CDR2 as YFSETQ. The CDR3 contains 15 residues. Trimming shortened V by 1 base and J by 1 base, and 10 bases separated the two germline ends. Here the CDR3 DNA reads TGCGCCAGCAGCTTGACAGGTTTTGGCACAGATACGCAGTATTTT. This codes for CASSLTGFGTDTQYF.

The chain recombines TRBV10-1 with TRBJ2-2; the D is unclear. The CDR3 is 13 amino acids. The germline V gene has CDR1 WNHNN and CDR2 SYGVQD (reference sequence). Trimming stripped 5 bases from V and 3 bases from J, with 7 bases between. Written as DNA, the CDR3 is TGCGCCAGCAGTAGGTTTGACACCGGGGAGCTGTTTTTT. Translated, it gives CASSRFDTGELFF.

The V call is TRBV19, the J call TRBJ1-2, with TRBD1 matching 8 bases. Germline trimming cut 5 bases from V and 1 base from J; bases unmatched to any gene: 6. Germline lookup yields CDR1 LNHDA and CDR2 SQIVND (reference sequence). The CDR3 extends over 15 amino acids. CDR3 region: CASSLGQGVNYGYTF. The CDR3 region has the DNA TGTGCCAGTAGTTTAGGACAGGGAGTTAACTATGGCTACACCTTC. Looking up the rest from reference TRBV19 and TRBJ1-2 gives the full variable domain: DGGITQSPKYLFRKEGQNVTLSCEQNLNHDAMYWYRQDPGQGLRLIYYSQIVNDFQKGDIAEGYSVSREKKESFPLTVTSAQKNPTAFYLCASSLGQGVNYGYTFGSGTRLTVV.

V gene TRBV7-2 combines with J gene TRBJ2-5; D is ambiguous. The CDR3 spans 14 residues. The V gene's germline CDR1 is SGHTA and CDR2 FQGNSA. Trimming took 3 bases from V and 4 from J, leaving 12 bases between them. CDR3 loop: CASSFGISTETQYF. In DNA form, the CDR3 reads TGTGCCAGCAGCTTTGGGATAAGTACAGAGACCCAGTACTTC.

CDR3 in amino acids: CATSLTPGSTDEQYF. The CDR3 DNA reads TGTGCCACCAGCCTTACCCCCGGGAGTACCGACGAGCAGTACTTC. The chain employs TRBV15 and TRBJ2-7; weak D call: TRBD2 (6 bases). Germline CDR1 LNHNV, CDR2 YYDKDF (reference sequence). CDR3 length: 15 residues. With 5 bases removed from V and 5 bases from J, the gap between germline ends came to 19 bases. Drawing the rest from reference TRBV15 and TRBJ2-7, the complete variable domain is DAMVIQNPRYQVTQFGKPVTLSCSQTLNHNVMYWYQQKSSQAPKLLFHYYDKDFNNEADTPDNFQSRRPNTSFCFLDIRSPGLGDTAMYLCATSLTPGSTDEQYFGPGTRLTVT.

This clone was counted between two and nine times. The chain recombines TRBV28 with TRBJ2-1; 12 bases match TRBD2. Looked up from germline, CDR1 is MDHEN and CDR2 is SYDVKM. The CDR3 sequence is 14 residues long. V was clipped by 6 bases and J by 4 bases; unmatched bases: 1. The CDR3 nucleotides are TGTGCCAGCAGAACTAGCGGGAGGTACAATGAGCAGTTCTTC. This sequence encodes CASRTSGRYNEQFF.

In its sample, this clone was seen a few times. CDR3 nucleotides: TGTGCCAGCAGTTCTGACAGGGGAAACACCGGGGAGCTGTTTTTT. Protein product: CASSSDRGNTGELFF. The V call is TRBV2, the J call TRBJ2-2, with 8 positions matching TRBD1. V dropped 5 bases and J dropped 2; count of bases not matched to a gene: 4. The CDR3 consists of 15 residues. Germline CDR1 is SNHLY and CDR2 is FYNNEI.

The CDR3 DNA reads TGTGCCAGTAGCCCGGGACACCTCCTCAAAAACATTCAGTACTTC. It specifies CASSPGHLLKNIQYF. The chain has TRBV19 and TRBJ2-4; weak D call: TRBD1 (6 bases). Looked up from germline, CDR1 is LNHDA and CDR2 is SQIVND (reference sequence). This CDR3 is built from 15 residues. V lost 6 bases and J lost 3, with 15 bases in between.

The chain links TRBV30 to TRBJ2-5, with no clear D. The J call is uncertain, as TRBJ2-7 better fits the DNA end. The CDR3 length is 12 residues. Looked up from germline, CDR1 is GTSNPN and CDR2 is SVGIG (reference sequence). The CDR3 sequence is CAWSETPYEQYF. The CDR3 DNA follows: TGTGCCTGGAGTGAAACCCCCTACGAGCAGTACTTC.

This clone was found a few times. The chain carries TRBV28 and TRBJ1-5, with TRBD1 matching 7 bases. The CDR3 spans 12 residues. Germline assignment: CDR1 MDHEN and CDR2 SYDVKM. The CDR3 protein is CFTGAHGQPQHF. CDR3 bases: TGTTTTACAGGGGCCCATGGTCAGCCCCAGCATTTT.

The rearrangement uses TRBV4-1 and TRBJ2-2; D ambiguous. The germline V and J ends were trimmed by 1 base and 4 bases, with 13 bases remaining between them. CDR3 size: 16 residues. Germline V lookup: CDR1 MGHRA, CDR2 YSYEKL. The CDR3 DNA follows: TGCGCCAGCAGCCAAGTTCTCGGCGTGGGCACCGGGGAGCTGTTTTTT. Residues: CASSQVLGVGTGELFF.